Below are 28 T cell receptor beta chains sequenced from a single sample in a study of cytomegalovirus exposure and HLA in healthy donors. The PCR was carried out with 60 Vbeta primers and 13 Jbeta primers. Only in-frame clones appear in the TCRdb table, and some are missing; sequencing was by immunoSEQ multiplex PCR. The sample includes around 80,000 clones, under 80% of them seen just once. The sample consisted of PBMCs. The origin of the receptors is a middle-aged man in good health and CMV-seronegative.

CDR3 in amino acids: CASSSGVEYGYTF. The CDR3 DNA reads as TGTGCCAGCAGTTCAGGGGTTGAGTATGGCTACACCTTC. The chain couples TRBV27 to TRBJ1-2; a possible D gene is TRBD1 (6 bases). In germline, CDR1 is MNHEY, CDR2 SMNVEV (reference sequence). CDR3 size: 13 residues. Trimming cost V 4 bases and J 5 bases, with 11 bases left between them.

This clone occurred once. At one of its ends the junction is not consistent with the germline gene, which may arise from a read error. This chain connects TRBV28 to TRBJ2-7; D not certain. The CDR3 has 9 amino acids. Germline CDR1 and CDR2: MDHEN and SYDVKM. The CDR3 DNA reads TGTGCCAGCAAGGAGAGGTTGAACTTC. Its translation: CASKERLNF.

This clone was seen a single time. The V gene is TRBV11-2, the J gene TRBJ2-5; D perhaps matches TRBD2 (5 bases). Germline loops: CDR1 SGHAT, CDR2 FQNNGV. The CDR3 is 15 residues long. The V end lost 2 bases, the J end lost 2 bases, and 12 bases lay between the germline ends. The CDR3 here is CASSLSRGWQETQYF. As DNA, the CDR3 is TGTGCCAGCAGCTTATCTCGCGGGTGGCAAGAGACCCAGTACTTC.

The J gene is TRBJ2-1, the V gene TRBV6-4; 7 nucleotides align to TRBD2. The CDR3 runs 17 residues. V shed 3 bases, J shed 7 bases, and the junction held 15 bases outside the gene matches. Germline CDR1 reads MRHNA; CDR2 reads SNTAGT. CDR3 sequence: CASSDTSALGGRNEQFF. The DNA for the CDR3 is TGTGCCAGCAGTGATACCTCCGCTCTGGGCGGGAGAAATGAGCAGTTCTTC.

CDR3 amino acids: CASSFRGSTGELFF. DNA for the CDR3: TGTGCCAGCAGCTTTCGCGGATCCACCGGGGAGCTGTTTTTT. The chain is built from TRBV7-2 and TRBJ2-2; unclear D gene. Germline V lookup: CDR1 SGHTA, CDR2 FQGNSA. There are 14 residues in the CDR3. Trimming pared 3 bases from V and 4 bases from J, leaving 9 bases between.

This clone was detected only once. J is TRBJ1-2 and V is TRBV28, with D perhaps TRBD1 (6 bases). V was pared by 6 bases and J by 2 bases, with 13 bases between. The CDR3 loop spans 14 amino acids. Germline V gives CDR1 MDHEN, CDR2 SYDVKM. CDR3 loop: CASSSEGGNYGYTF. In DNA, the CDR3 is TGTGCCAGCAGCAGCGAGGGGGGGAACTATGGCTACACCTTC.

This rearrangement joins TRBV2 to TRBJ1-6; 7 positions match TRBD1. V lost 8 bases and J lost 8; bases outside the gene matches: 9. There are 14 residues in the CDR3. Germline CDR1 is SNHLY and CDR2 is FYNNEI. In nucleotides, the CDR3 is TGTGCCAGCGACAACAGGGGTTGGGATTCACCCCTCCACTTT. As protein: CASDNRGWDSPLHF.

V and J are TRBV7-9 and TRBJ1-1, with TRBD1 as a possible D gene (5 bases). The V end lost 2 bases, the J end lost 0 bases, and 10 bases lay between the germline ends. CDR3 length: 15 amino acids. Germline values: CDR1 SEHNR, CDR2 FQNEAQ (reference sequence). Here the CDR3 DNA reads TGTGCCAGCAGCTTAACGGGACTGTTGAACACTGAAGCTTTCTTT. It translates to CASSLTGLLNTEAFF.

The chain combines TRBV5-1 with TRBJ2-7, with 8 bases fitting TRBD2. Germline CDR1 SGHRS, CDR2 YFSETQ. V lost 2 bases to trimming and J lost 2 bases; unmatched junction nucleotides: 3. The CDR3 runs to 14 residues. The CDR3 DNA follows: TGCGCCAGCAGCTTAAGCGGGGGACCCTACGAGCAGTACTTC. It is translated as CASSLSGGPYEQYF.

The chain couples TRBV7-3 to TRBJ2-1; the match to TRBD2 covers 12 bases. V lost 5 bases to trimming and J lost 4 bases; unmatched junction nucleotides: 6. CDR3 length: 16 amino acids. The germline V gene has CDR1 SGHTA and CDR2 FQGTGA. In nucleotides, the CDR3 is TGTGCCAGCAGCCTAATGGGACTAGCGGGTTACAATGAGCAGTTCTTC. It codes for CASSLMGLAGYNEQFF.

This clone turned up a few times. The junction differs from germline at one of its ends, possibly a read error. The chain is built from TRBV7-9 and TRBJ2-1; TRBD1 might be the D (6 bases). CDR3 length: 16 residues. Germline V gene data show CDR1 as SEHNR and CDR2 as FQNEAQ (reference sequence). CDR3: CSSSLAVGTRYNEQFF. In DNA form, the CDR3 reads TGTTCCAGCAGCTTAGCAGTGGGGACACGCTACAATGAGCAGTTCTTC.

As concerns this clone: Sequence at one end of the junction differs from germline and may be a read error. V usage is TRBV7-9 and J usage is TRBJ2-1; D is ambiguous. This CDR3 has 11 residues. Germline V CDR1 and CDR2: SEHNR, FQNEAQ (reference sequence). CDR3 sequence: CSSSPRNEQFF. CDR3 coding DNA: TGTTCCAGCAGCCCTCGGAATGAGCAGTTCTTC.

J is TRBJ2-3 and V is TRBV5-1; 10 bases match TRBD1. CDR1 and CDR2 (germline): SGHRS, YFSETQ. J was trimmed by 0 bases and V by 1 base; bases with no gene match: 2. The CDR3 covers 16 residues. CDR3 DNA: TGCGCCAGCAGCTTGAGGGGACAGGGGAGCACAGATACGCAGTATTTT. It is translated as CASSLRGQGSTDTQYF.

The chain employs TRBV5-1 and TRBJ2-7, with 8 bases aligning to TRBD2. CDR3 length: 15 residues. Germline CDR1 reads SGHRS; CDR2 reads YFSETQ. J gave up 4 bases and V 1 base, and 7 bases lay outside the gene matches. In DNA form, the CDR3 reads TGCGCCAGCAGCTTGAGCGGGGGACCAACTTACGAGCAGTACTTC. This translates into CASSLSGGPTYEQYF. The entire variable domain, with the rest obtained from reference TRBV5-1 and TRBJ2-7, is as follows: KAGVTQTPRYLIKTRGQQVTLSCSPISGHRSVSWYQQTPGQGLQFLFEYFSETQRNKGNFPGRFSGRQFSNSRSEMNVSTLELGDSALYLCASSLSGGPTYEQYFGPGTRLTVT.

This chain uses TRBV9 with TRBJ2-1, with 12 bases lining up with TRBD2. In germline, CDR1 is SGDLS, CDR2 YYNGEE. CDR3 length: 14 amino acids. V lost 2 bases and J lost 11; bases outside the gene matches: 5. The chain's CDR3 is CASSVTSGRSQQFF. DNA of the CDR3: TGTGCCAGCAGCGTTACTAGCGGGAGGTCCCAGCAGTTCTTC.

This clone was found a few times. Other DNA sequences in the sample encode the same CDR3. The gene calls are TRBV5-1 and TRBJ1-4, with 7 bases that match TRBD1. CDR1 and CDR2 from the germline V gene are SGHRS and YFSETQ. The CDR3 has 15 residues. V lost 0 bases and J lost 5; bases outside the gene matches: 4. The CDR3 spells CASSLGQGGNEKLFF. As DNA, the CDR3 is TGCGCCAGCAGCTTGGGACAAGGGGGCAATGAAAAACTGTTTTTT.

The J gene is TRBJ2-7, the V gene TRBV6-5; TRBD1 matches 9 bases. The CDR3 runs 16 residues. Germline-derived CDR1 and CDR2 are MNHEY and SVGAGI. The ends lost 0 bases at V and 1 base at J; junction bases unmatched: 4. The CDR3 nucleotides read TGTGCCAGCAGTTACTCGATGGGACAGGGATCCTACGAGCAGTACTTC. Amino acid sequence: CASSYSMGQGSYEQYF.

Remarks on this clone: Mismatch with germline at one junction end may stem from a read error. The chain is built from TRBV28 and TRBJ1-3; 7 bases fit TRBD1. This CDR3 spans 12 amino acids. Germline V CDR1 and CDR2: MDHEN, SYDVKM. CDR3 residues: CASSSTGAHTHF. CDR3 sequence (DNA): TGTGCCAGCAGTTCCACAGGGGCTCACACTCATTTT.

This clone showed up just a few times. V gene TRBV7-3 combines with J gene TRBJ1-1; 7 nucleotides line up with TRBD1. J lost 1 base, V lost 5 bases, and 4 bases had no gene match. Germline V CDR1 and CDR2: SGHTA, FQGTGA. The CDR3 length is 14 residues. CDR3 residues: CASSTGTENTEAFF. DNA of the CDR3: TGTGCCAGCAGCACCGGGACAGAGAACACTGAAGCTTTCTTT. Looking up the rest from reference TRBV7-3 and TRBJ1-1 gives the full variable domain: GAGVSQTPSNKVTEKGKYVELRCDPISGHTALYWYRQSLGQGPEFLIYFQGTGAADDSGLPNDRFFAVRPEGSVSTLKIQRTERGDSAVYLCASSTGTENTEAFFGQGTRLTVV.

DNA for the CDR3: TGTGCCAGCGGTCGGGGAGGGCGCGGCACTGAAGCTTTCTTT. Residues: CASGRGGRGTEAFF. The chain combines TRBV28 with TRBJ1-1; unclear D gene. Deletions cut 8 bases from V and 4 bases from J, with 17 bases between. Germline V gives CDR1 MDHEN, CDR2 SYDVKM. The CDR3 runs 14 residues.

This clone is a singleton in its sample. The CDR3: CATLAERLAGEGSYNEQFF. The DNA of the CDR3 is TGTGCCACCCTAGCAGAGCGGCTAGCGGGAGAGGGGTCCTACAATGAGCAGTTCTTC. The chain is built from TRBV15 and TRBJ2-1; 10 bases fit TRBD2. V was pared by 8 bases and J by 1 base, with 17 bases of the junction left unmatched. The germline gives CDR1 LNHNV, CDR2 YYDKDF (reference sequence). The CDR3 sequence is 19 residues long.

The DNA of the CDR3 is TGTGCCAGCAGCTTGGGCTCTCCACAGGGCTCGCTGAGCACAGATACGCAGTATTTT. Protein: CASSLGSPQGSLSTDTQYF. The gene calls are TRBV5-4 and TRBJ2-3; D may be TRBD1 (6 bases). V gave up 0 bases and J gave up 0 bases, with 20 bases separating them. There are 19 residues in the CDR3. The V gene's germline CDR1 is SGHNT and CDR2 YYREEE (reference sequence).

The chain has TRBV15 and TRBJ2-6, with 11 bases that match TRBD2. Germline CDR1 LNHNV, CDR2 YYDKDF (reference sequence). This CDR3 spans 18 amino acids. The V and J ends lost 3 bases and 0 bases, in that order; junction bases with no gene match: 4. In DNA form, the CDR3 reads TGTGCCACCAGCAGGCTGACTAGCGGGACCTCTGGGGCCAACGTCCTGACTTTC. This codes for CATSRLTSGTSGANVLTF.

The count of this clone is one. This rearrangement joins TRBV9 to TRBJ2-3; 14 bases match TRBD2. Trimming at V came to 3 bases and at J to 4 bases, leaving 4 bases not matched to a gene. The V gene's germline CDR1 is SGDLS and CDR2 YYNGEE. The CDR3 consists of 16 residues. The CDR3 sequence: CASSARTSGRSDTQYF. The CDR3 nucleotides are TGTGCCAGCAGCGCAAGGACTAGCGGGAGGTCAGATACGCAGTATTTT.

This chain joins TRBV10-2 and TRBJ2-2, with 7 bases that match TRBD1. V was clipped by 6 bases and J by 3 bases; unmatched bases: 4. In germline, CDR1 is WSHSY, CDR2 SAAADI. This CDR3 has 14 residues. The CDR3 bases are TGCGCCAGCAGGGGGACAGTAGACACCGGGGAGCTGTTTTTT. Its protein is CASRGTVDTGELFF.

This clone was seen just once. The rearrangement uses TRBV2 and TRBJ1-6, with a tentative D call TRBD1 (5 bases). The CDR3 is 16 amino acids. Germline V gives CDR1 SNHLY, CDR2 FYNNEI. Deletions cut 7 bases from V and 4 bases from J, with 17 bases between. The CDR3 DNA reads TGTGCCAGCACCCGGGGTGGAGGGACGTATAATTCACCCCTCCACTTT. It codes for CASTRGGGTYNSPLHF.

This rearrangement joins TRBV10-3 to TRBJ2-7; tentatively, D is TRBD1 (6 bases). Germline CDR1 reads ENHRY; CDR2 reads SYGVKD. The CDR3 totals 14 residues. V lost 1 base to trimming and J lost 2 bases, with 9 bases between them. CDR3 loop: CAISELQGAYEQYF. The CDR3 region has the DNA TGTGCCATCAGTGAGTTACAGGGTGCCTACGAGCAGTACTTC.

The sample holds one count of this clone. The V call is TRBV5-6, the J call TRBJ2-5; D possibly corresponds to TRBD1 (5 bases). V was clipped by 0 bases and J by 5 bases, with 14 bases between them. This CDR3 spans 15 amino acids. CDR1 and CDR2 from the germline V gene are SGHDT and YYEEEE. The CDR3 loop reads CASSLVGAPGETQYF. The CDR3, as DNA: TGTGCCAGCAGCTTGGTGGGTGCACCAGGGGAGACCCAGTACTTC.